This T cell receptor (beta chain) was obtained from a study of cytomegalovirus exposure and HLA in healthy donors. Findings and limits, study-wide: Later work associated more than 15,000 TCR beta sequences with HLA alleles at 0.05 false discovery rate. For most subjects, TCR beta sequences were reported to predict HLA-A and HLA-B alleles with accuracy. TCR association rates varied by HLA locus in a later analysis, with DRB1 highest and HLA-C lowest.

This clone has only one observation. Its matching antigen is unknown. This CDR3 has 15 residues. Germline V gene sequence: CDR1 MNHEY, CDR2 SMNVEV (reference sequence). V was clipped by 8 bases and J by 0 bases; unmatched bases: 10. Researchers ran the PCR with 60 Vbeta and 13 Jbeta primers. Measured with immunoSEQ multiplex PCR; TCRdb has only the in-frame clones, and not every one. The sample contains around 250,000 clones, approximately 82% of which appear only once. Sequencing was performed on PBMCs. This clonotype originated in a woman aged 60-75 years in good health and CMV-seropositive. This chain uses TRBV27 with TRBJ2-7; 7 nucleotides match TRBD2. The CDR3 DNA sequence: TGTGCCAGCCGCGTCCCGGGGACTAACTCCTACGAGCAGTACTTC. Translated: CASRVPGTNSYEQYF.